The 18 T cell receptor beta chains listed next were all sequenced from one sample in a study of T cells in Graves' hyperthyroidism and ophthalmopathy. The CDR3 regions of TCR beta were amplified from RNA transcripts. With the HTBI primer set, the TCR CDR3 went through a first round of RT-PCR. TCRdb re-called the multiplex PCR reads with MiXCR, one entry per CDR3 protein. The table has some 550,000 distinct CDR3 sequences, less than 25% seen once. Sequencing used blood. The source is a man in his late teens or twenties with Graves' hyperthyroidism.

This clonotype was recorded a few times. The chain is built from TRBV7-9 and TRBJ1-6; no reliable D call. Germline V gives CDR1 SEHNR, CDR2 FQNEAQ (reference sequence). The CDR3 runs to 11 residues. The ends were cut back, 1 base at V and 10 bases at J, with 2 bases in the middle. CDR3 coding DNA: TGTGCCAGCAGCTTAGACTCACCCCTCCACTTT. It specifies CASSLDSPLHF.

This clonotype was recorded many times. J is TRBJ2-3 and V is TRBV6-1; D may be TRBD2 (5 bases). This CDR3 has 15 residues. Germline lookup yields CDR1 MNHNS and CDR2 SASEGT. The V end was cut by 5 bases, the J end by 3 bases, with 15 bases between. CDR3 region: CASSQSGGLTDTQYF. In DNA, the CDR3 is TGTGCCAGCAGTCAATCCGGAGGCCTAACAGATACGCAGTATTTT.

The V and J genes are TRBV4-1 and TRBJ2-7; the D gene could be TRBD1 or TRBD2 (5 bases each). This CDR3 is 15 amino acids long. V shed 3 bases and J shed 2 bases, with 14 bases lying between them. The germline gives CDR1 MGHRA, CDR2 YSYEKL. This CDR3 reads CASSHTGAATYEQYF. The CDR3 bases are TGCGCCAGCAGCCACACCGGGGCGGCTACCTACGAGCAGTACTTC.

Ten or more counts support this clonotype. CDR3: CASSQGPINQPQHF. As DNA, the CDR3 is TGCGCCAGCAGCCAGGGACCGATCAATCAGCCCCAGCATTTT. The genes are TRBV5-1 and TRBJ1-5; a weak D match, TRBD1 (5 bases). The CDR3 runs to 14 residues. Germline values: CDR1 SGHRS, CDR2 YFSETQ. Deletions cut 4 bases from V and 3 bases from J, with 11 bases between.

This clonotype was seen repeatedly, ten times or more. The CDR3 bases are TGTGCCAGCAGTTTATCCTTCCCCGGGACGAGCCTAGGGCAGTACTTC. This encodes CASSLSFPGTSLGQYF. The chain recombines TRBV28 with TRBJ2-7; D may be TRBD1 or TRBD2 (5 bases each). The ends were cut back, 1 base at V and 9 bases at J, with 22 bases in the middle. This CDR3 comprises 16 residues. Germline V gene data show CDR1 as MDHEN and CDR2 as SYDVKM.

A few counts support this clonotype. The CDR3 DNA reads as TGTGCCAGCAGTTACGCCGGACTAGCGGGGGGCCTCCGGGAGACCCAGTACTTC. Amino acids: CASSYAGLAGGLRETQYF. V is TRBV6-5 and J is TRBJ2-5, with 14 positions matching TRBD2. V lost 2 bases and J lost 5; bases outside the gene matches: 10. Germline-derived CDR1 and CDR2 are MNHEY and SVGAGI. This CDR3 is built from 18 residues.

The genes are TRBV28 and TRBJ2-2, with 12 bases identical to TRBD2. Trimming removed 6 bases from V and 6 bases from J; junction bases left unmatched: 14. Germline V lookup: CDR1 MDHEN, CDR2 SYDVKM. The CDR3 runs to 18 residues. The CDR3 sequence is CASSRTHSSGRVSGELFF. The DNA of the CDR3 is TGTGCCAGCAGCCGAACCCACTCTAGCGGGAGGGTATCCGGGGAGCTGTTTTTT.

The chain employs TRBV4-3 and TRBJ2-7; D call uncertain. From germline, CDR1 is LGHNA and CDR2 YSLEER. This CDR3 region has 15 residues. V lost 0 bases and J 4 bases, leaving 13 bases between the germline ends. CDR3 protein: CASSQDLRKWYEQYF. The CDR3 nucleotides are TGCGCCAGCAGCCAAGATTTACGGAAATGGTACGAGCAGTACTTC.

This clonotype was observed many times. V is TRBV6-5 and J is TRBJ2-2; D is possibly TRBD1 (5 bases). The germline gives CDR1 MNHEY, CDR2 SVGAGI. This CDR3 is built from 15 residues. V lost 2 bases to trimming and J lost 2 bases, with 9 bases between them. CDR3 protein: CASSYETANTGELFF. The DNA of the CDR3 is TGTGCCAGCAGTTACGAGACAGCTAACACCGGGGAGCTGTTTTTT.

The genes are TRBV30 and TRBJ2-5; D remains unclear. CDR1 and CDR2 from the germline V gene are GTSNPN and SVGIG (reference sequence). Trimming left V 0 bases short and J 2 bases short, with 13 bases between. The CDR3 runs to 15 residues. CDR3 region: CAWSVKLGGQETQYF. In nucleotides, the CDR3 is TGTGCCTGGAGTGTAAAGTTAGGTGGACAAGAGACCCAGTACTTC.

The chain employs TRBV5-1 and TRBJ1-2; tentatively, D is TRBD1 (5 bases). Between the trimmed V and J ends, which lost 5 bases and 8 bases, there was a span of 19 bases. Germline V gene data show CDR1 as SGHRS and CDR2 as YFSETQ. The CDR3 runs 14 residues. CDR3 nucleotides: TGCGCCAGCAGATCGAATTCAGGGAGGGGCGGCTACACCTTC. It codes for CASRSNSGRGGYTF.

This clonotype was seen at least ten times. The chain carries TRBV27 and TRBJ2-2; 14 positions match TRBD2. Germline V gene sequence: CDR1 MNHEY, CDR2 SMNVEV (reference sequence). The CDR3 totals 16 residues. Unmatched junction bases numbered 3, after V lost 4 bases and J lost 5 bases. In nucleotides, the CDR3 is TGTGCCAGCAGTTCGGGACTAGCGGGGGAGACCGGGGAGCTGTTTTTT. Its protein product is CASSSGLAGETGELFF.

Concerning this clonotype itself: A read error may be the cause here, since a much bigger clone is one base away. The chain has TRBV6-5 and TRBJ1-1; D gene uncertain. Germline-derived CDR1 and CDR2 are MNHEY and SVGAGI. The CDR3 loop spans 13 amino acids. The CDR3: CASSTRGNAEAFF. CDR3 coding DNA: TGTGCCAGCAGTACCCGAGGGAACGCTGAAGCTTTCTTT.

This clonotype was recorded at least ten times. V is TRBV7-7 and J is TRBJ2-2; unclear D gene. This CDR3 comprises 12 residues. Germline loops: CDR1 SSHAT, CDR2 FNYEAQ (reference sequence). The ends were cut back, 5 bases at V and 7 bases at J, with 8 bases in the middle. The CDR3 region has the DNA TGTGCCAGCAGCCAGAATTTCGGGGAGCTGTTTTTT. This codes for CASSQNFGELFF. The variable domain in full, with the rest retrieved from reference TRBV7-7 and TRBJ2-2, is GAGVSQSPRYKVTKRGQDVTLRCDPISSHATLYWYQQALGQGPEFLTYFNYEAQPDKSGLPSDRFSAERPEGSISTLTIQRTEQRDSAMYRCASSQNFGELFFGEGSRLTVL.

The chain carries TRBV15 and TRBJ2-3; the D is unclear. V shed 0 bases and J shed 5 bases, with 6 bases lying between them. This CDR3 spans 13 amino acids. Per the germline V gene, CDR1 is LNHNV and CDR2 is YYDKDF (reference sequence). The CDR3 sequence is CATSREAKDTQYF. CDR3 DNA sequence: TGTGCCACCAGCAGAGAGGCGAAAGATACGCAGTATTTT.

The table lists this clonotype with a few counts. V is TRBV14 and J is TRBJ1-2; D not certain. Trimming stripped 0 bases from V and 4 bases from J, with 6 bases between. The germline gives CDR1 SGHDN, CDR2 FVKESK. The CDR3 runs 13 residues. The chain's CDR3 is CASSQDSFYGYTF. In nucleotides, the CDR3 is TGTGCCAGCAGCCAAGATTCATTCTATGGCTACACCTTC.

This clonotype was seen repeatedly, ten times or more. CDR3 sequence reads: CASNQEGADEQYF. The CDR3, as DNA: TGTGCCAGCAACCAGGAGGGGGCTGACGAGCAGTACTTC. The V and J genes are TRBV9 and TRBJ2-7; D might be TRBD1 (7 bases). The ends were cut back, 6 bases at V and 5 bases at J, with 15 bases in the middle. The CDR3 loop spans 13 amino acids. Germline V gives CDR1 SGDLS, CDR2 YYNGEE.

The CDR3 bases are TGTGCCAGCACTTCGGACACCGGGGAGCTGTTTTTT. This encodes CASTSDTGELFF. This chain joins TRBV27 and TRBJ2-2; D not certain. Germline lookup yields CDR1 MNHEY and CDR2 SMNVEV (reference sequence). V lost 7 bases, J lost 3 bases, and 6 bases lay in between. The CDR3 is made up of 12 amino acids.